The 27 T cell receptor beta chains below all came from one sample that was sequenced in a study of PD-L1 blockade in urothelial cancer listed by TCRdb under 2017. The time point label, as the study defines it: peripheral blood 6 weeks after treatment start. The method behind the library was the immunoSEQ multiplex PCR assay. The clones in this table, taken by TCRdb from immuneACCESS, are in-frame only. Not every clone is retained; where verified, under half of the shortfall comes from an unresolved V gene, and the cause of the rest is unknown. Counted in this sample were around 87,000 clones; over 65% of them appeared once. Of the sample, 8.4% falls within the top ten clones. The input for sequencing was PBMCs, taken around atezolizumab (anti-PD-L1) treatment. Receptors originate from a man in his 70s with urothelial cancer.

This clone has a single count. The DNA of the CDR3 is TGTGCCAGCAGCAAGTCGGAATCCGGGACAGTGCGTTCCTACAATGAGCAGTTCTTC. The encoded protein is CASSKSESGTVRSYNEQFF. The chain couples TRBV21-1 to TRBJ2-1; no check of the table's D call, TRBD1, against the DNA was made. TRBV21-1 is recorded as a pseudogene. CDR3 size: 19 residues.

A few counts support this clone. V gene TRBV21-1 combines with J gene TRBJ2-7; the table names TRBD2, a call not compared with the DNA. TRBV21-1 is given as a pseudogene. The CDR3 length is 14 residues. CDR3 nucleotide sequence: TGTGCCAGCAGCAAAAGGCGGTTTTCCTACGAGCAGTACTTC. This encodes CASSKRRFSYEQYF.

The chain recombines TRBV5-1 with TRBJ2-1; D uncertain. The CDR3 runs 15 residues. Trimming shortened V by 0 bases and J by 1 base, and 8 bases separated the two germline ends. Germline CDR1 and CDR2: SGHRS and YFSETQ. The CDR3 loop is CASSLAGVSYNEQFF. DNA of the CDR3: TGCGCCAGCAGCTTGGCCGGTGTTTCCTACAATGAGCAGTTCTTC.

This clone has a single count. Other nucleotide sequences in the sample specify the same CDR3. This chain joins TRBV4-2 and TRBJ2-7; 8 bases line up with TRBD2. V trimming: 0 bases; J trimming: 1 base; junction bases outside the gene matches: 5. Germline CDR1 and CDR2: LGHNA and YNFKEQ. The CDR3 sequence is 16 residues long. DNA for the CDR3: TGTGCCAGCAGCCAAGAAGTGAGCGGGAGTTCCTACGAGCAGTACTTC. Amino acids: CASSQEVSGSSYEQYF.

The chain is built from TRBV27 and TRBJ2-1; D is possibly TRBD1 (6 bases). With 3 bases removed from V and 0 bases from J, the gap between germline ends came to 9 bases. Germline V gene lookup returns CDR1 MNHEY and CDR2 SMNVEV (reference sequence). This CDR3 has 15 amino acids. CDR3 sequence reads: CASSFPTGSYNEQFF. CDR3 coding DNA: TGTGCCAGCAGTTTCCCGACAGGCTCCTACAATGAGCAGTTCTTC.

This chain connects TRBV16 to TRBJ2-2; perhaps D is TRBD1 or TRBD2 (6 bases each). CDR3 length: 14 residues. V lost 8 bases and J 3 bases, leaving 13 bases between the germline ends. Germline V gene data show CDR1 as KGHSY and CDR2 as FQNENV. Written as DNA, the CDR3 is TGTGCCAGCGGCCGGGGGCTAGACACCGGGGAGCTGTTTTTT. The encoded protein is CASGRGLDTGELFF.

This rearrangement joins TRBV4-1 to TRBJ2-7, with 9 bases lining up with TRBD1. This CDR3 spans 18 amino acids. The J segment lost 1 base and the V segment lost 1 base, leaving 11 bases of the junction unmatched. The germline V gene has CDR1 MGHRA and CDR2 YSYEKL. The CDR3 sequence: CASSQAPNRDRESYEQYF. The DNA for the CDR3 is TGCGCCAGCAGCCAAGCCCCCAACCGGGACAGGGAATCCTACGAGCAGTACTTC.

The chain couples TRBV4-1 to TRBJ2-2, with D possibly matching TRBD2 (5 bases). This CDR3 comprises 15 residues. Deletions cut 5 bases from V and 2 bases from J, with 12 bases between. Germline V gene sequence: CDR1 MGHRA, CDR2 YSYEKL. This CDR3 is CASSGLAENTGELFF. The DNA of the CDR3 is TGCGCCAGCAGCGGTCTAGCAGAAAACACCGGGGAGCTGTTTTTT.

This rearrangement joins TRBV7-2 to TRBJ1-5, with TRBD1 matching over 7 bases. Germline-derived CDR1 and CDR2 are SGHTA and FQGNSA. Trimming cost V 6 bases and J 6 bases; bases outside gene matches: 5. The CDR3 has 13 amino acids. CDR3 sequence: CASSFDRAQPQHF. CDR3 DNA: TGTGCCAGCAGTTTTGACAGGGCTCAGCCCCAGCATTTT.

V gene TRBV9 combines with J gene TRBJ2-1; TRBD2 matches 9 bases. Trimming removed 3 bases from V and 6 bases from J; junction bases left unmatched: 7. Germline lookup yields CDR1 SGDLS and CDR2 YYNGEE. The CDR3 runs to 15 residues. The CDR3 DNA is TGTGCCAGCAGCGCCTCTAGCGGGGTACCCAATGAGCAGTTCTTC. It encodes CASSASSGVPNEQFF.

This chain joins TRBV9 and TRBJ2-2, with 9 nucleotides matching TRBD2. The CDR3 extends over 18 amino acids. Looked up from germline, CDR1 is SGDLS and CDR2 is YYNGEE. After removal of 0 bases from V and 4 bases from J, the junction contained 10 bases not matched to a gene. CDR3 residues: CASSVEAIAGVGTGELFF. The CDR3 DNA sequence: TGTGCCAGCAGCGTAGAGGCGATAGCGGGGGTTGGCACCGGGGAGCTGTTTTTT. Full variable domain (remainder filled in from reference TRBV9 and TRBJ2-2): DSGVTQTPKHLITATGQRVTLRCSPRSGDLSVYWYQQSLDQGLQFLIQYYNGEERAKGNILERFSAQQFPDLHSELNLSSLELGDSALYFCASSVEAIAGVGTGELFFGEGSRLTVL.

The chain recombines TRBV7-3 with TRBJ2-3, with 9 bases identical to TRBD1. The V gene's germline CDR1 is SGHTA and CDR2 FQGTGA. V shed 5 bases and J 3 bases; nucleotides not matched to a gene: 3. The CDR3 is made up of 14 amino acids. The CDR3 here is CASSQGQGTDTQYF. CDR3 sequence (DNA): TGTGCCAGCAGCCAAGGACAGGGGACAGATACGCAGTATTTT. Looking up the rest from reference TRBV7-3 and TRBJ2-3 gives the full variable domain: GAGVSQTPSNKVTEKGKYVELRCDPISGHTALYWYRQSLGQGPEFLIYFQGTGAADDSGLPNDRFFAVRPEGSVSTLKIQRTERGDSAVYLCASSQGQGTDTQYFGPGTRLTVL.

The chain combines TRBV2 with TRBJ1-6, with 7 bases fitting TRBD1. Germline V CDR1 and CDR2: SNHLY, FYNNEI. V lost 6 bases and J lost 11; bases outside the gene matches: 7. The CDR3 has 13 residues. This chain's CDR3 is CASRRQGSTPLHF. The CDR3 DNA reads TGTGCCAGCAGGAGACAGGGTTCGACACCCCTCCACTTT.

This clone turned up a few times. This chain connects TRBV5-1 to TRBJ1-1, with TRBD1 as a possible D gene (6 bases). CDR1 is SGHRS, CDR2 YFSETQ, per germline. Trimming left V 0 bases short and J 1 base short, with 10 bases between. The CDR3 has 15 residues. The CDR3 DNA is TGCGCCAGCAGCTTGGGGGCGACAGGGAACACTGAAGCTTTCTTT. The encoded protein is CASSLGATGNTEAFF.

The rearrangement uses TRBV5-4 and TRBJ2-7; D might be TRBD1 (5 bases). Germline lookup yields CDR1 SGHNT and CDR2 YYREEE (reference sequence). V shed 0 bases and J shed 7 bases, with 20 bases lying between them. CDR3 size: 16 residues. CDR3 protein: CASSLDKGRATGEQYF. For the CDR3, the DNA is TGTGCCAGCAGCTTGGACAAAGGCAGGGCCACTGGGGAGCAGTACTTC.

V usage is TRBV6-1 and J usage is TRBJ1-5; D not resolved. This CDR3 is 16 amino acids long. The V and J ends lost 0 bases and 3 bases respectively, with 12 bases between them. Germline CDR1 MNHNS, CDR2 SASEGT. CDR3 DNA: TGTGCCAGCAGTGAAGCTTTTCTGGCATACAATCAGCCCCAGCATTTT. The encoded protein is CASSEAFLAYNQPQHF.

The chain couples TRBV28 to TRBJ2-7, with 8 bases lining up with TRBD2. The CDR3 consists of 14 residues. Trimming removed 3 bases from V and 3 bases from J; junction bases left unmatched: 4. Germline V gene sequence: CDR1 MDHEN, CDR2 SYDVKM. The CDR3 sequence is CASSFPRGGYEQYF. CDR3 in DNA: TGTGCCAGCAGTTTTCCCCGGGGGGGCTACGAGCAGTACTTC. Variable domain in full (rest from reference TRBV28 and TRBJ2-7): DVKVTQSSRYLVKRTGEKVFLECVQDMDHENMFWYRQDPGLGLRLIYFSYDVKMKEKGDIPEGYSVSREKKERFSLILESASTNQTSMYLCASSFPRGGYEQYFGPGTRLTVT.

This clone was seen only once. The J gene is TRBJ1-2, the V gene TRBV27; possibly TRBD1 for D (5 bases). V was cut by 0 bases and J by 7 bases, with 21 bases left in between. CDR1 is MNHEY, CDR2 SMNVEV, per germline (reference sequence). The CDR3 loop spans 17 amino acids. The CDR3 bases are TGTGCCAGCAGTTTATCCATAGGACAACGGACATCGTCTGGCTACACCTTC. It codes for CASSLSIGQRTSSGYTF.

The chain employs TRBV28 and TRBJ1-1; D is possibly TRBD1 (6 bases). The V gene lost 4 bases and the J gene lost 1 base, with 10 bases spanning the gap. The CDR3 is 14 residues long. Germline V gives CDR1 MDHEN, CDR2 SYDVKM. The CDR3, as DNA: TGTGCCAGCAGTTCAAGGACAGCGAACACTGAAGCTTTCTTT. Protein sequence: CASSSRTANTEAFF.

This clone has just one count. The chain employs TRBV15 and TRBJ1-1; 7 nucleotides align to TRBD1. The junction had 3 bases not matched to a gene; V was cut back by 0 bases and J by 8 bases. From germline, CDR1 is LNHNV and CDR2 YYDKDF (reference sequence). The CDR3 loop spans 13 amino acids. The CDR3, as DNA: TGTGCCACCAGCAGAGATAGGGGGCGCGAAGCTTTCTTT. Encoded protein: CATSRDRGREAFF.

The chain links TRBV14 to TRBJ2-1; 9 nucleotides align to TRBD2. J gave up 0 bases and V 3 bases, and 3 bases lay outside the gene matches. CDR1 and CDR2 from the germline V gene are SGHDN and FVKESK. The CDR3 loop spans 16 amino acids. CDR3 residues: CASSQTSGSSYNEQFF. The CDR3 coding sequence is TGTGCCAGCAGCCAGACTAGCGGAAGCTCCTACAATGAGCAGTTCTTC.

A few counts support this clone. V gene TRBV18 combines with J gene TRBJ2-7, with TRBD2 identical over 11 bases. In germline, CDR1 is KGHSH, CDR2 LQKENI. V was clipped by 2 bases and J by 5 bases; unmatched bases: 2. CDR3 length: 14 amino acids. CDR3 DNA: TGTGCCAGCTCACCAACGACTAGCGGGGACGAGCAGTACTTC. It is translated as CASSPTTSGDEQYF. Full variable domain (missing parts from reference TRBV18 and TRBJ2-7): NAGVMQNPRHLVRRRGQEARLRCSPMKGHSHVYWYRQLPEEGLKFMVYLQKENIIDESGMPKERFSAEFPKEGPSILRIQQVVRGDSAAYFCASSPTTSGDEQYFGPGTRLTVT.

The chain couples TRBV5-1 to TRBJ2-1, with 8 bases fitting TRBD2. Germline-derived CDR1 and CDR2 are SGHRS and YFSETQ. The CDR3 is 14 residues long. V trimming: 5 bases; J trimming: 6 bases; junction bases outside the gene matches: 7. As DNA, the CDR3 is TGCGCCAGCAGTAAGACTAGCGACCCCAATGAGCAGTTCTTC. Its translation: CASSKTSDPNEQFF.

The chain uses TRBV29-1 and TRBJ1-2; a weak D match, TRBD1 (6 bases). The CDR3 is 14 residues long. Deletions cut 6 bases from V and 3 bases from J, with 17 bases between. Germline lookup yields CDR1 SQVTM and CDR2 ANQGSEA. The CDR3 is CSVQPPTGDYGYTF. The CDR3 nucleotides are TGCAGCGTCCAACCTCCGACAGGCGACTATGGCTACACCTTC. The entire variable domain, with the rest obtained from reference TRBV29-1 and TRBJ1-2, is as follows: SAVISQKPSRDICQRGTSLTIQCQVDSQVTMMFWYRQQPGQSLTLIATANQGSEATYESGFVIDKFPISRPNLTFSTLTVSNMSPEDSSIYLCSVQPPTGDYGYTFGSGTRLTVV.

The V and J genes are TRBV12-5 and TRBJ2-2; D is undetermined. Per the germline V gene, CDR1 is LGHNT and CDR2 is FRNRAP. The CDR3 extends over 15 amino acids. With 0 bases removed from V and 0 bases from J, the gap between germline ends came to 5 bases. The CDR3 reads CASGLVLANTGELFF. CDR3 DNA sequence: TGTGCTAGTGGTTTGGTACTGGCGAACACCGGGGAGCTGTTTTTT. Using reference TRBV12-5 and TRBJ2-2 for the parts outside the CDR3, the full variable domain is DARVTQTPRHKVTEMGQEVTMRCQPILGHNTVFWYRQTMMQGLELLAYFRNRAPLDDSGMPKDRFSAEMPDATLATLKIQPSEPRDSAVYFCASGLVLANTGELFFGEGSRLTVL.

This chain links TRBV25-1 with TRBJ2-5, with 7 nucleotides matching TRBD1. The CDR3 totals 15 residues. The J segment lost 4 bases and the V segment lost 0 bases, leaving 5 bases of the junction unmatched. CDR1 MGHDK and CDR2 SYGVNS come from the germline V gene. CDR3 amino acids: CASSEYRGGIETQYF. The CDR3 nucleotides are TGTGCCAGCAGTGAATACCGAGGGGGCATAGAGACCCAGTACTTC. The variable domain in full, completed from reference TRBV25-1 and TRBJ2-5, reads EADIYQTPRYLVIGTGKKITLECSQTMGHDKMYWYQQDPGMELHLIHYSYGVNSTEKGDLSSESTVSRIRTEHFPLTLESARPSHTSQYLCASSEYRGGIETQYFGPGTRLLVL.

This clone was observed a few times. V is TRBV27 and J is TRBJ1-5; 7 nucleotides match TRBD1. CDR1 is MNHEY and CDR2 is SMNVEV in the germline V gene (reference sequence). J lost 3 bases, V lost 4 bases, and 12 bases had no gene match. CDR3 length: 17 residues. The CDR3 bases are TGTGCCAGCAGTTCCCTCCAAACAGGGGCGCACAATCAGCCCCAGCATTTT. Translation gives CASSSLQTGAHNQPQHF.